These T cell receptor beta chains were read from a single sample in a study of human T cells and chemical hapten exposure. From the RACE reads, TCRdb called clonotypes with MiXCR, one entry per CDR3 protein. The data contain around 80,000 distinct CDR3 sequences, 5% to 8.5% of them singletons. Sequenced material: whole blood, taken in connection with sensitization to the hapten diphenylcyclopropenone (DPC). Receptors originate from a woman aged 25 to 45 with alopecia areata. Some clones in this sample may be carry-over from other donors' samples. CDR3s include the opening cysteine and the closing phenylalanine or tryptophan. A D gene is named only where the DNA matches it firmly. Not every row has a clone size; where given, it reads once, few, many or a size class.

clone_size: many; d_call: NA; v_call: TRBV12-3/TRBV12-4; j_call: TRBJ2-1; cdr3_nt: TGTGCCAGCAGTATTACCTCACCGAGATCTCCATTTTACAATGAGCAGTTCTTC; cdr3_aa: CASSITSPRSPFYNEQFF
clone_size: many; d_call: NA; v_call: TRBV2; j_call: TRBJ1-2; cdr3_nt: TGTGCCAGCAAAGAAGAGACTGGCTACACCTTC; cdr3_aa: CASKEETGYTF
clone_size: many; d_call: TRBD1; v_call: TRBV12-3/TRBV12-4; j_call: TRBJ1-1; cdr3_nt: TGTGCCAGCGGGAACAGGGGGTGGAACACTGAAGCTTTCTTT; cdr3_aa: CASGNRGWNTEAFF
clone_size: few; d_call: NA; v_call: TRBV19; j_call: TRBJ2-3; cdr3_nt: TGTGCCAGTAGTATGGGGGGCCGGATAGATACGCAGTATTTT; cdr3_aa: CASSMGGRIDTQYF
clone_size: many; d_call: NA; v_call: TRBV6-1; j_call: TRBJ2-5; cdr3_nt: TGTGCCAGCAACGGGAACCCGGTTGTGGTGGAGACCCAGTACTTC; cdr3_aa: CASNGNPVVVETQYF
clone_size: many; d_call: TRBD1; v_call: TRBV6-5; j_call: TRBJ1-5; cdr3_nt: TGTGCCAGCAGTGCATCGGGACAGTATAGCAATCAGCCCCAGCATTTT; cdr3_aa: CASSASGQYSNQPQHF
clone_size: few; d_call: TRBD1; v_call: TRBV6-1; j_call: TRBJ1-1; cdr3_nt: TGTGCCAGCAGTGAACTGGCAGGGGGTGACACTGAAGCTTTCTTT; cdr3_aa: CASSELAGGDTEAFF
clone_size: NA; d_call: NA; v_call: TRBV24-1; j_call: TRBJ1-3; cdr3_nt: TGTGCCACCAGTGATTTGCCCCCGGGACCAGAAGGAAACACCATATATTTT; cdr3_aa: CATSDLPPGPEGNTIYF
clone_size: many; d_call: NA; v_call: TRBV6-5; j_call: TRBJ1-4; cdr3_nt: TGTGCCAGCAGTTACCAAGCCACAGTGTTGAGTGAAAAACTGTTTTTT; cdr3_aa: CASSYQATVLSEKLFF
clone_size: NA; d_call: NA; v_call: TRBV20-1; j_call: TRBJ2-3; cdr3_nt: TGCAGTGCTAAATCAAACACAGATACGCAGTATTTT; cdr3_aa: CSAKSNTDTQYF
clone_size: many; d_call: NA; v_call: TRBV7-9; j_call: TRBJ2-3; cdr3_nt: TGTGCCAGCAGCCCTACTCCCTGGGTGGCAGTAAACACAGATACGCAGTATTTT; cdr3_aa: CASSPTPWVAVNTDTQYF
clone_size: many; d_call: NA; v_call: TRBV20-1; j_call: TRBJ2-6; cdr3_nt: TGCAGTGCTAGGGACACAGGGTTCTCTAGAGGGGCCAACGTCCTGACTTTC; cdr3_aa: CSARDTGFSRGANVLTF
clone_size: many; d_call: TRBD1; v_call: TRBV6-1; j_call: TRBJ1-1; cdr3_nt: TGTGCCAGCAGCGGGACAGGGGTAGAAGCTTTCTTT; cdr3_aa: CASSGTGVEAFF
clone_size: many; d_call: NA; v_call: TRBV20-1; j_call: TRBJ2-7; cdr3_nt: TGCGGTATAGGGGACAACCCCTACGAGCAGTACTTC; cdr3_aa: CGIGDNPYEQYF
clone_size: NA; d_call: TRBD1; v_call: TRBV12-3/TRBV12-4; j_call: TRBJ2-4; cdr3_nt: TGTGCCAGCAGGAGGGACAGGGGCGAACTACTAGCCAAAAACATTCAGTACTTC; cdr3_aa: CASRRDRGELLAKNIQYF
clone_size: NA; d_call: TRBD2; v_call: TRBV11-2; j_call: TRBJ2-5; cdr3_nt: TGTGCCAGCAGCTCTCCAGTAGCGGGGGGACAAGAGACCCAGTACTTC; cdr3_aa: CASSSPVAGGQETQYF
clone_size: NA; d_call: NA; v_call: TRBV15; j_call: TRBJ1-2; cdr3_nt: NA; cdr3_aa: CATSSTSGNNYGYTF
clone_size: many; d_call: TRBD2; v_call: TRBV20-1; j_call: TRBJ2-3; cdr3_nt: TGCAGTGCTAGTCCAAGCGGGGGGCGCACAGATACGCAGTATTTT; cdr3_aa: CSASPSGGRTDTQYF
clone_size: many; d_call: NA; v_call: TRBV20-1; j_call: TRBJ2-1; cdr3_nt: TGCAGTGCTAGACCCCCCCACCAGGGGAATGAGCAGTTCTTC; cdr3_aa: CSARPPHQGNEQFF
clone_size: many; d_call: NA; v_call: TRBV20-1; j_call: TRBJ2-4; cdr3_nt: TGCAGTACACCGGACACAGCCAAAAACATTCAGTACTTC; cdr3_aa: CSTPDTAKNIQYF
clone_size: many; d_call: NA; v_call: TRBV29-1; j_call: TRBJ1-1; cdr3_nt: TGCAGCGTGGAGGAACAGGAGAACACTGAAGCTTTCTTT; cdr3_aa: CSVEEQENTEAFF
clone_size: many; d_call: NA; v_call: TRBV5-6; j_call: TRBJ2-7; cdr3_nt: TGTGCCAGCAGCTTAGCCGGGACGGAGGCGTACGAGCAGTACTTC; cdr3_aa: CASSLAGTEAYEQYF